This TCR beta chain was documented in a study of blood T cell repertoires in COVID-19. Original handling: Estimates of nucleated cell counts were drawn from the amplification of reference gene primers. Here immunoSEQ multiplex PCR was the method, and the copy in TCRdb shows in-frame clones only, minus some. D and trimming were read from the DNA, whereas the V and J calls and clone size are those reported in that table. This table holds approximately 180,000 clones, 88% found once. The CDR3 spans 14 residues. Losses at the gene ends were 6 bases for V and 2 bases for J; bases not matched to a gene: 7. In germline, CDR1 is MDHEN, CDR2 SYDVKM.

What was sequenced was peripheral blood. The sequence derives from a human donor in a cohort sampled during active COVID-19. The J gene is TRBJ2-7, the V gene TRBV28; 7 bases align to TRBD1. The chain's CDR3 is CASRPRQGPYEQYF. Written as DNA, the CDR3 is TGTGCCAGCAGACCCCGACAGGGCCCCTACGAGCAGTACTTC.